A single sample is the source of the 26 T cell receptor beta chains below, sequenced in a study of CD8 T cells in ankylosing spondylitis. These receptors' antigens are unknown. Overall study findings and caveats: For ankylosing spondylitis blood, a TCR beta motif of 7 or 8 highly homologous variants appeared characteristic.

TCRdb reprocessed the 5' RACE reads via MiXCR and lists one record per CDR3 protein. The sample shows some 400,000 distinct CDR3 sequences, about 22% of them seen only once. Sequences were obtained from blood, either unsorted or a sorted T cell fraction (not recorded which). These receptors were collected from a male donor with ankylosing spondylitis.

This clonotype turned up a few times. The chain has TRBV11-2 and TRBJ2-1; the match to TRBD2 covers 16 bases. V gave up 5 bases and J gave up 8 bases; unmatched junction bases: 6. Per germline, CDR1 SGHAT and CDR2 FQNNGV. The CDR3 contains 16 residues. The CDR3 loop is CASSPGLAGGLDEQFF. The CDR3 coding sequence is TGTGCCAGCAGCCCGGGACTAGCGGGAGGGCTAGATGAGCAGTTCTTC.

The chain is built from TRBV3-1 and TRBJ2-7; D ambiguous. CDR1 is LGHDT and CDR2 is YNNKEL in the germline V gene (reference sequence). V was clipped by 4 bases and J by 5 bases, with 9 bases between them. The CDR3 sequence is 12 residues long. CDR3 region: CASSLDPDEQYF. The CDR3 coding sequence is TGTGCCAGCAGCCTGGATCCCGACGAGCAGTACTTC.

This rearrangement joins TRBV6-2 or TRBV6-3 to TRBJ2-1, with D possibly TRBD1 on 7 matching bases. CDR3 length equals 17 residues. The V end was cut by 6 bases, the J end by 0 bases, with 18 bases between. Looked up from germline, CDR1 is MNHEY and CDR2 is SVGEGT. The CDR3 loop reads CASSSNRGLSSYNEQFF. The CDR3 DNA follows: TGTGCCAGCAGCTCAAACAGGGGACTTAGCTCCTACAATGAGCAGTTCTTC.

This clonotype was found a few times. The J gene is TRBJ2-3, the V gene TRBV6-2 or TRBV6-3; the D gene is possibly TRBD2 (5 bases). Trimming cost V 2 bases and J 6 bases, with 18 bases left between them. This CDR3 has 16 residues. Per germline, CDR1 MNHEY and CDR2 SVGEGT. CDR3 sequence (DNA): TGTGCCAGCAGTTACGGAGGTCGGGATACATCGGATACGCAGTATTTT. As protein: CASSYGGRDTSDTQYF.

The DNA of the CDR3 is TGTGCCACCAGCAGCAGGGCGGACGAAAAACTGTTTTTT. This sequence encodes CATSSRADEKLFF. V gene TRBV15 combines with J gene TRBJ1-4, with a weak D call TRBD1 (5 bases). V lost 3 bases and J 8 bases, leaving 10 bases between the germline ends. There are 13 residues in the CDR3. The germline V gene encodes CDR1 LNHNV and CDR2 YYDKDF (reference sequence).

V is TRBV6-2 or TRBV6-3 and J is TRBJ2-1; a possible D gene is TRBD1 (5 bases). Germline V gene data show CDR1 as MNHEY and CDR2 as SVGEGT. This CDR3 spans 13 amino acids. The germline V and J ends were trimmed by 6 bases and 6 bases, with 12 bases remaining between them. In nucleotides, the CDR3 is TGTGCCAGCAGAGGGGCAGGTATCAATGAGCAGTTCTTC. Amino acids: CASRGAGINEQFF.

A few counts support this clonotype. The rearrangement links TRBV5-6 to TRBJ2-7; 8 bases are shared with TRBD1. V lost 4 bases to trimming and J lost 0 bases; unmatched junction nucleotides: 9. Germline assignment: CDR1 SGHDT and CDR2 YYEEEE. The CDR3 loop spans 16 amino acids. CDR3 sequence (DNA): TGTGCCAGCAGCATGACAGGGGCCTTCTTCTCCTACGAGCAGTACTTC. It codes for CASSMTGAFFSYEQYF.

This chain connects TRBV29-1 to TRBJ2-1; weak D call: TRBD2 (6 bases). This CDR3 has 13 residues. The germline CDR1 and CDR2 sequences are SQVTM and ANQGSEA. Trimming cost V 6 bases and J 3 bases, with 12 bases left between them. DNA for the CDR3: TGCAGCGTCGCTAGCGCTTACTACAATGAGCAGTTCTTC. Amino acids: CSVASAYYNEQFF.

The V call is TRBV4-1, the J call TRBJ1-5; unclear D gene. Germline V gene sequence: CDR1 MGHRA, CDR2 YSYEKL. The CDR3 covers 16 residues. V was cut by 1 base and J by 3 bases, with 13 bases left in between. The CDR3 protein is CASSQGFPELNQPQHF. The DNA for the CDR3 is TGCGCCAGCAGCCAAGGTTTCCCCGAGCTCAATCAGCCCCAGCATTTT.

The rearrangement links TRBV30 to TRBJ1-5; no clear D. CDR3 size: 13 residues. Germline-derived CDR1 and CDR2 are GTSNPN and SVGIG (reference sequence). Trimming cost V 0 bases and J 2 bases, with 5 bases left between them. For the CDR3, the DNA is TGTGCCTGGAGTGTACGGGGCAATCAGCCCCAGCATTTT. Translation: CAWSVRGNQPQHF.

The genes are TRBV12-3 or TRBV12-4 and TRBJ2-2; D might be TRBD2 (6 bases). CDR3 size: 13 residues. Trimming cost V 6 bases and J 6 bases, with 11 bases left between them. The CDR3 DNA reads as TGTGCCAGCAGATCGGGAGTCCCCGGGGAGCTGTTTTTT. This translates into CASRSGVPGELFF.

This chain connects TRBV20-1 to TRBJ1-2, with D tentatively TRBD1 (5 bases). Germline loops: CDR1 DFQATT, CDR2 SNEGSKA (reference sequence). CDR3 size: 15 residues. V was trimmed by 4 bases and J by 0 bases, leaving 15 bases between them. The CDR3 loop reads CSAIYGGGPNYGYTF. CDR3 DNA sequence: TGCAGTGCTATTTACGGGGGAGGGCCTAACTATGGCTACACCTTC.

As concerns this clonotype: Germline is not matched at one junction end, which may reflect a read error. This chain connects TRBV28 to TRBJ2-7; D is tentatively TRBD1 or TRBD2 (5 bases each). This CDR3 has 15 residues. Looked up from germline, CDR1 is MDHEN and CDR2 is SYDVKM. CDR3 residues: CAGSLFRDHSYEQYF. The CDR3 coding sequence is TGTGCCGGCAGTCTATTCCGGGACCACTCCTACGAGCAGTACTTC.

This chain uses TRBV29-1 with TRBJ1-1, with 7 bases matching TRBD1. Germline loops: CDR1 SQVTM, CDR2 ANQGSEA. The CDR3 length is 15 residues. V shed 0 bases, J shed 5 bases, and the junction held 9 bases outside the gene matches. The DNA of the CDR3 is TGCAGCGTTGAAGATCGGGCAGGGGGAAAAACTGAAGCTTTCTTT. The encoded protein is CSVEDRAGGKTEAFF.

This clonotype was detected only a few times. The rearrangement links TRBV6-5 to TRBJ2-3; a possible D gene is TRBD2 (6 bases). Trimming removed 2 bases at V and 2 bases at J, with 11 bases between. The CDR3 runs to 15 residues. The germline V gene encodes CDR1 MNHEY and CDR2 SVGAGI. The CDR3 reads CASSYGGIFTDTQYF. The CDR3 DNA reads as TGTGCCAGCAGTTACGGCGGGATATTCACAGATACGCAGTATTTT.

This clonotype has a handful of counts. The V and J genes are TRBV18 and TRBJ2-5; D ambiguous. CDR3 size: 15 residues. V was shortened by 6 bases and J by 1 base, with 15 bases between the two germline ends. From germline, CDR1 is KGHSH and CDR2 LQKENI. The CDR3 bases are TGTGCCAGCTCCGCGCTGGTTAGACGCCAAGAGACCCAGTACTTC. Its translation: CASSALVRRQETQYF.

For this clonotype: Since a much larger clone is just one base distant, this may be a read error. The CDR3 loop is CASRFWAEKNTEAFF. CDR3 in DNA: TGCGCCAGCAGATTCTGGGCAGAGAAGAACACTGAAGCTTTCTTT. J is TRBJ1-1 and V is TRBV5-1, with no clear D. The CDR3 runs to 15 residues. V was cut by 5 bases and J by 1 base, with 15 bases left in between. Germline V gene sequence: CDR1 SGHRS, CDR2 YFSETQ.

This rearrangement joins TRBV10-2 to TRBJ2-1; D is perhaps TRBD2 (6 bases). Germline V CDR1 and CDR2: WSHSY, SAAADI. The CDR3 has 16 residues. Trimming took 5 bases from V and 3 from J, leaving 17 bases between them. Here the CDR3 reads CASSLPTGVYYNEQFF. The CDR3 bases are TGCGCCAGCAGTCTTCCAACGGGAGTATACTACAATGAGCAGTTCTTC.

The chain links TRBV30 to TRBJ2-5, with D hard to call. The V end was cut by 5 bases, the J end by 5 bases, with 9 bases between. CDR1 is GTSNPN, CDR2 SVGIG, per germline (reference sequence). The CDR3 is 11 amino acids. DNA of the CDR3: TGTGCCTGGGCAACCTCGGAGACCCAGTACTTC. It codes for CAWATSETQYF.

The V and J genes are TRBV19 and TRBJ1-5; 8 bases are a match to TRBD1. Germline trimming cut 1 base from V and 11 bases from J; bases unmatched to any gene: 4. There are 13 residues in the CDR3. The germline V gene encodes CDR1 LNHDA and CDR2 SQIVND (reference sequence). In DNA, the CDR3 is TGTGCCAGTAGTATAGGGGGACAGGCAGCCCAGCATTTT. Protein sequence: CASSIGGQAAQHF.

The rearrangement joins TRBV18 to TRBJ2-4; 8 bases are a match to TRBD1. CDR1 and CDR2 from the germline V gene are KGHSH and LQKENI. This CDR3 has 15 residues. The junction had 8 bases not matched to a gene; V was cut back by 2 bases and J by 8 bases. As DNA, the CDR3 is TGTGCCAGCTCACCATCTGGACAGGGTCTTGACATTCAGTACTTC. It translates to CASSPSGQGLDIQYF.

The chain combines TRBV28 with TRBJ2-3; TRBD2 matches at 10 bases. The CDR3 is 16 residues long. The V gene end was trimmed by 5 bases and the J gene end by 3 bases; junction bases not matched to a gene: 8. The germline CDR1 and CDR2 sequences are MDHEN and SYDVKM. CDR3 protein: CASSPVAGGRTDTQYF. In DNA, the CDR3 is TGTGCCAGCAGTCCCGTAGCGGGAGGTCGGACAGATACGCAGTATTTT.

This clonotype occurred a few times. The CDR3 protein is CASSLPQDSGSPYEQYF. In nucleotides, the CDR3 is TGCGCCAGCAGCTTGCCACAAGATAGCGGGAGCCCCTACGAGCAGTACTTC. The rearrangement uses TRBV5-1 and TRBJ2-7, with 9 bases lining up with TRBD2. The length of the CDR3 is 17 residues. With V trimmed by 1 base and J by 2 bases, 10 bases remained unmatched. CDR1 and CDR2 from the germline V gene are SGHRS and YFSETQ.

This chain links TRBV5-1 with TRBJ1-1; no firm D call. Germline V gives CDR1 SGHRS, CDR2 YFSETQ. V lost 0 bases and J 0 bases, leaving 15 bases between the germline ends. CDR3 size: 17 residues. CDR3 coding DNA: TGCGCCAGCAGCTTGGGCAGGATCTTGGATATGAACACTGAAGCTTTCTTT. It codes for CASSLGRILDMNTEAFF.

This clonotype was observed a few times. The chain recombines TRBV18 with TRBJ1-1; possibly TRBD1 for D (5 bases). CDR1 KGHSH and CDR2 LQKENI come from the germline V gene. The V and J ends lost 2 bases and 0 bases respectively, with 22 bases between them. The CDR3 has 19 amino acids. Written as DNA, the CDR3 is TGTGCCAGCTCACCAACTTCCGGGGCAGGGTATACGATGAACACTGAAGCTTTCTTT. The encoded protein is CASSPTSGAGYTMNTEAFF.

The rearrangement uses TRBV18 and TRBJ1-1; 8 bases line up with TRBD1. The CDR3 has 14 residues. The junction had 3 bases not matched to a gene; V was cut back by 5 bases and J by 1 base. Germline V gene sequence: CDR1 KGHSH, CDR2 LQKENI. The CDR3, as DNA: TGTGCCAGCTCAGGACAGGGTAAGAACACTGAAGCTTTCTTT. Translating it yields CASSGQGKNTEAFF.